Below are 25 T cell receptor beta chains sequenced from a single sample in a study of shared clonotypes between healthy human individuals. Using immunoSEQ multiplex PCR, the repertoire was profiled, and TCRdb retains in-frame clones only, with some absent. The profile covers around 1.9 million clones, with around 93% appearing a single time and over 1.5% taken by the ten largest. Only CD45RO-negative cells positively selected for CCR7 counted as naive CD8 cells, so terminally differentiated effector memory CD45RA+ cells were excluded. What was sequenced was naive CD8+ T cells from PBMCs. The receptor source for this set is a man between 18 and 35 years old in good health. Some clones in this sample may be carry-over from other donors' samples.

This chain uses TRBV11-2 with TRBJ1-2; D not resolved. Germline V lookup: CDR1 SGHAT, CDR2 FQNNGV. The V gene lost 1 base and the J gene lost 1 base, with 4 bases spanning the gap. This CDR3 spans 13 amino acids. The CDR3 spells CASSLGDNYGYTF. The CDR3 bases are TGTGCCAGCAGCTTAGGGGATAACTATGGCTACACCTTC. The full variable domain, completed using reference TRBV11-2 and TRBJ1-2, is EAGVAQSPRYKIIEKRQSVAFWCNPISGHATLYWYQQILGQGPKLLIQFQNNGVVDDSQLPKDRFSAERLKGVDSTLKIQPAKLEDSAVYLCASSLGDNYGYTFGSGTRLTVV.

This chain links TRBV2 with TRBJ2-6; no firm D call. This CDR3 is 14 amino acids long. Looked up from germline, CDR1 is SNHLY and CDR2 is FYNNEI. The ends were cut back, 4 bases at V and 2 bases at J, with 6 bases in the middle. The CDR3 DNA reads TGTGCCAGCAGTGGGTATGCTGGGGCCAACGTCCTGACTTTC. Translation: CASSGYAGANVLTF.

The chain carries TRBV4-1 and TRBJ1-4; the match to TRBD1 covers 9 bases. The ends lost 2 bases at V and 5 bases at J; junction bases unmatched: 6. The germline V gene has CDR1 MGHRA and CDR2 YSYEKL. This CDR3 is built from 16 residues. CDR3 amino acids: CASSQMKGQGNEKLFF. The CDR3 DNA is TGCGCCAGCAGCCAAATGAAGGGACAGGGCAATGAAAAACTGTTTTTT.

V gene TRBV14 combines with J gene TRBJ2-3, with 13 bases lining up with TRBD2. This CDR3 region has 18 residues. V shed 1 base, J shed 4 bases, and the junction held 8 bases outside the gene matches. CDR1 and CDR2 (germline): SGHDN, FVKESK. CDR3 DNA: TGTGCCAGCAGCCAAGTCACTAGCGGGAGGGCCGGGGCAGATACGCAGTATTTT. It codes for CASSQVTSGRAGADTQYF.

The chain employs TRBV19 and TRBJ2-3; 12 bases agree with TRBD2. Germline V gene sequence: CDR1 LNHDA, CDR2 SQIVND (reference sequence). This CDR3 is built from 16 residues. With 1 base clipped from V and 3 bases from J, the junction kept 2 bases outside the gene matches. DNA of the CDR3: TGTGCCAGTAGTATAGGGACTAGCGGGATGACAGATACGCAGTATTTT. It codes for CASSIGTSGMTDTQYF.

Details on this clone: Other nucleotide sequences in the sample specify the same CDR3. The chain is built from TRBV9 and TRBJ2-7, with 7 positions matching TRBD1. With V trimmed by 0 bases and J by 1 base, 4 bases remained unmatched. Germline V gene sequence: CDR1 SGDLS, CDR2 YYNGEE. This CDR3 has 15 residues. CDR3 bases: TGTGCCAGCAGCGTAGCCGGGACAGCGTCCTACGAGCAGTACTTC. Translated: CASSVAGTASYEQYF.

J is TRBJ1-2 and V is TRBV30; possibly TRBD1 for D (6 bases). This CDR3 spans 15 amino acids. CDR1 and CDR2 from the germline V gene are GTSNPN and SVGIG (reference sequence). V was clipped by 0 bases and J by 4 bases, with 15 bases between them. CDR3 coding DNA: TGTGCCTGGAGTGTAATGGGGGCTCTCCTCTATGGCTACACCTTC. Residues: CAWSVMGALLYGYTF.

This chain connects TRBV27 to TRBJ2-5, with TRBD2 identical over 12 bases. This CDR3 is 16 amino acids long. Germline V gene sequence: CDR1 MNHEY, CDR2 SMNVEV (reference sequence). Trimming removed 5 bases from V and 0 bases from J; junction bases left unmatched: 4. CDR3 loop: CASSRGTSGYQETQYF. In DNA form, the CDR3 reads TGTGCCAGCAGTAGAGGGACTAGCGGGTACCAAGAGACCCAGTACTTC.

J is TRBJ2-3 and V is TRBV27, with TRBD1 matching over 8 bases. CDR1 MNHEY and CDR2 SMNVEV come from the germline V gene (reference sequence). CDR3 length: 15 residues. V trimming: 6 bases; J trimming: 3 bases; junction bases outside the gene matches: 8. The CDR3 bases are TGTGCCAGCAGCCCCCGGGACAGGATAACAGATACGCAGTATTTT. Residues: CASSPRDRITDTQYF.

This CDR3 reads CASSSAWGHYTDTQYF. The CDR3 bases are TGTGCCAGCAGTTCCGCCTGGGGGCACTACACAGATACGCAGTATTTT. The chain links TRBV27 to TRBJ2-3; TRBD1 is a possible D gene (6 bases). The CDR3 contains 16 residues. V lost 4 bases and J 2 bases, leaving 16 bases between the germline ends. CDR1 and CDR2 from the germline V gene are MNHEY and SMNVEV (reference sequence).

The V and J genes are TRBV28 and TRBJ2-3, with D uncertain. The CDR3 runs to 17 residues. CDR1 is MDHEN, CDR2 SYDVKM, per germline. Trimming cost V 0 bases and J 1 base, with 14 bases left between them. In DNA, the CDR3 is TGTGCCAGCAGTTTATGGGGTGTACTGCAGGGCACAGATACGCAGTATTTT. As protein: CASSLWGVLQGTDTQYF.

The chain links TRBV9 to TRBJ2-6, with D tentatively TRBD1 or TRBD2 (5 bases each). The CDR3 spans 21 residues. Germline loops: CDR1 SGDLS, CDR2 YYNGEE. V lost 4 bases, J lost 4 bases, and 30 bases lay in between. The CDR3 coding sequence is TGTGCCAGCAGCCACGGAACAGCCGGGACCGCCAATTTGGGGGGGGCCAACGTCCTGACTTTC. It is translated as CASSHGTAGTANLGGANVLTF.

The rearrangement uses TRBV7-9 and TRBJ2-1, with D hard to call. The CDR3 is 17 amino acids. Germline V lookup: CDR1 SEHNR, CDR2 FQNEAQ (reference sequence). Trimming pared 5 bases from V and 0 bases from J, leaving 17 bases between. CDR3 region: CASSPLGSSSSYNEQFF. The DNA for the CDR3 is TGTGCCAGCAGCCCGCTCGGTAGCTCCAGCTCCTACAATGAGCAGTTCTTC. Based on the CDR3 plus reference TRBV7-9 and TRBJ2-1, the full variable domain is DTGVSQNPRHKITKRGQNVTFRCDPISEHNRLYWYRQTLGQGPEFLTYFQNEAQLEKSRLLSDRFSAERPKGSFSTLEIQRTEQGDSAMYLCASSPLGSSSSYNEQFFGPGTRLTVL.

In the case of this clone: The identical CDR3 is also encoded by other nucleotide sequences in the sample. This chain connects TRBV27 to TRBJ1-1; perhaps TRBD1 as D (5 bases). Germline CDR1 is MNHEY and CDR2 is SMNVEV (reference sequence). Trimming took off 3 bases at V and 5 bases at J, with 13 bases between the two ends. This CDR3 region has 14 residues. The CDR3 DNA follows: TGTGCCAGCAGTTTCGGGGGGGGAGGTACTGAAGCTTTCTTT. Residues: CASSFGGGGTEAFF.

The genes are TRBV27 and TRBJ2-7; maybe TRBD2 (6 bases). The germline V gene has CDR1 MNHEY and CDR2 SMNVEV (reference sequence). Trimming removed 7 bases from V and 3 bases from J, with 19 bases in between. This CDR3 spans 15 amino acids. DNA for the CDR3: TGTGCCAGCAAGATTAGCGGAGCCTTTAACTACGAGCAGTACTTC. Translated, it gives CASKISGAFNYEQYF.

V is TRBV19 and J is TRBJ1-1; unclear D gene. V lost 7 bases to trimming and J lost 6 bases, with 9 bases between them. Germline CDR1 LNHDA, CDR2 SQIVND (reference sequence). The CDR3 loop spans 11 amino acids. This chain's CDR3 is CASKLGAEAFF. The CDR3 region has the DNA TGTGCCAGTAAGTTGGGAGCTGAAGCTTTCTTT.

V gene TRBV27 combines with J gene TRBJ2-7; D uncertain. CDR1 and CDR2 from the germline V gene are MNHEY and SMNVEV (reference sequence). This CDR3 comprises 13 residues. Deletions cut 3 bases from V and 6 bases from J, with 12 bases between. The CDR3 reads CASSFGWAGEQYF. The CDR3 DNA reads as TGTGCCAGCAGTTTTGGGTGGGCAGGCGAGCAGTACTTC.

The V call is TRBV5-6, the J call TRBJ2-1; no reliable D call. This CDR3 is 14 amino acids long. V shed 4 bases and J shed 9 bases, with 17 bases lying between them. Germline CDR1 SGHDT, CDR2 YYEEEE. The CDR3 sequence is CASSLRVLFGEQFF. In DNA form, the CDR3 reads TGTGCCAGCAGCCTCCGAGTGTTATTCGGTGAGCAGTTCTTC.

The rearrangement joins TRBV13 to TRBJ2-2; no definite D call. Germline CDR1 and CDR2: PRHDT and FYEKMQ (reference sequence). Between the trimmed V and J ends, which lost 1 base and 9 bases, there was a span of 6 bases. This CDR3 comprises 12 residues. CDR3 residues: CASSLAGRELFF. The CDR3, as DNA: TGTGCCAGCAGCTTAGCAGGCCGGGAGCTGTTTTTT.

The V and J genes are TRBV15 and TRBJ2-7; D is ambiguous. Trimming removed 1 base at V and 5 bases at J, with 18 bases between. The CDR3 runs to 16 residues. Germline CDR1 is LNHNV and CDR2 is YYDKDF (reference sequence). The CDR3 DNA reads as TGTGCCACCAGCAGAGCCCCCGGGCCGCCGGTAGACGAGCAGTACTTC. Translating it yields CATSRAPGPPVDEQYF.

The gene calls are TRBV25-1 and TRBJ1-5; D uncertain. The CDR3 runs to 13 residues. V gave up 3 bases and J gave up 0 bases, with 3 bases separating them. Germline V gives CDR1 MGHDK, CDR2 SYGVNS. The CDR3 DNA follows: TGTGCCAGCAGTGAGGGTAGCAATCAGCCCCAGCATTTT. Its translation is CASSEGSNQPQHF.

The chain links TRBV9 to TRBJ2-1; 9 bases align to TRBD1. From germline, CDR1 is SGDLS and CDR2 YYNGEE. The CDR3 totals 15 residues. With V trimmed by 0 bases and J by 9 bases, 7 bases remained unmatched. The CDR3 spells CASSVAGTGTGEQFF. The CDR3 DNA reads TGTGCCAGCAGCGTAGCGGGGACAGGGACCGGTGAGCAGTTCTTC.

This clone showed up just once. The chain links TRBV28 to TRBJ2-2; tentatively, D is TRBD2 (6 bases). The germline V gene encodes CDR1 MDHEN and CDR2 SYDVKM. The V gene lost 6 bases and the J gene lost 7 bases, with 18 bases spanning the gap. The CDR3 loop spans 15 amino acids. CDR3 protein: CASSPPGGGSGELFF. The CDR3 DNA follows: TGTGCCAGCAGCCCCCCCGGTGGGGGGAGCGGGGAGCTGTTTTTT.

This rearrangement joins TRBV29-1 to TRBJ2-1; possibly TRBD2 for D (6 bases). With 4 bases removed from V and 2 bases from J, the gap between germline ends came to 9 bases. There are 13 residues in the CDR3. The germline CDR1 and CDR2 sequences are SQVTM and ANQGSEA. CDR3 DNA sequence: TGCAGCGTTGCGGGGGAAACCTACAATGAGCAGTTCTTC. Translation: CSVAGETYNEQFF.

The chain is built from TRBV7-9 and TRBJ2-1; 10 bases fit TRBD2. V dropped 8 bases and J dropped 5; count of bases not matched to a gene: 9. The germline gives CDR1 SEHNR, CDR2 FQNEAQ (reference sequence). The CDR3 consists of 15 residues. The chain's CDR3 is CASSSTSGINNEQFF. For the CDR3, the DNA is TGTGCCAGCTCCTCAACTAGCGGGATTAACAATGAGCAGTTCTTC.